This TCR beta chain derives from a study of Ad26.COV2.S vaccination and SARS-CoV-2 variants. Study observations and caveats: Total T cell responses may have been underestimated by the TCR breadth and depth analyses. Placebo recipients showed lower spike-specific TCR breadth than vaccinees.

Of note for this clone: Its target is unknown.

Germline CDR1 LNHDA, CDR2 SQIVND (reference sequence). The CDR3 runs to 19 residues. Trimming removed 6 bases from V and 2 bases from J; junction bases left unmatched: 16. Documented treatment: about 20 received Ad26.COV2.S at low or high dose, single or two shots; several received placebo; per-sample allocation not given. Day 63 after the first vaccine or placebo injection was the time point for sampling. Only in-frame clones appear in the TCRdb table, and some are missing; sequencing was by immunoSEQ multiplex PCR. Of some 250,000 clones in the sample, roughly 88% were seen once. The TCR was taken from a person aged 18-65 years who received the Ad26.COV2.S COVID-19 vaccine or a placebo. This specimen was peripheral blood, taken in a trial of Ad26.COV2.S vaccine versus placebo. This chain uses TRBV19 with TRBJ2-6; the match to TRBD2 covers 7 bases. The CDR3 region is CASSPRRLAAGAGANVLTF. CDR3 coding DNA: TGTGCCAGTAGCCCTCGCCGGCTAGCGGCTGGGGCTGGGGCCAACGTCCTGACTTTC. Together with reference TRBV19 and TRBJ2-6, the CDR3 gives the full variable domain: DGGITQSPKYLFRKEGQNVTLSCEQNLNHDAMYWYRQDPGQGLRLIYYSQIVNDFQKGDIAEGYSVSREKKESFPLTVTSAQKNPTAFYLCASSPRRLAAGAGANVLTFGAGSRLTVL.